Following are 21 T cell receptor beta chains from one sample sequenced in a study of cytomegalovirus exposure and HLA in healthy donors. PCR was performed using 60 Vbeta and 13 Jbeta primers. Generated by immunoSEQ multiplex PCR, the TCRdb table keeps only in-frame clones and is missing some. In the table there are hundreds of thousands of clones, around 64% of which are singletons. What was sequenced was PBMCs. The receptors derive from a man aged 35-49 years in good health and CMV-seropositive.

The chain joins TRBV10-3 to TRBJ2-1; 11 bases fit TRBD2. Losses at the gene ends were 10 bases for V and 4 bases for J; bases not matched to a gene: 6. The CDR3 consists of 14 residues. Germline V gene lookup returns CDR1 ENHRY and CDR2 SYGVKD. The CDR3 protein is CATSSSGGYNEQFF. DNA of the CDR3: TGTGCCACTTCCTCTAGCGGGGGGTACAATGAGCAGTTCTTC.

CDR3 sequence (DNA): TGTGCCAGCAGCTTGCTGAAGGGAGATTACGAGCAGTACTTC. Translation: CASSLLKGDYEQYF. This chain joins TRBV5-6 and TRBJ2-7; D possibly corresponds to TRBD2 (5 bases). This CDR3 region has 14 residues. Trimming cost V 1 base and J 4 bases, with 12 bases left between them. From germline, CDR1 is SGHDT and CDR2 YYEEEE.

V is TRBV6-6 and J is TRBJ1-5; D not resolved. The CDR3 totals 15 residues. The germline V gene encodes CDR1 MNHNY and CDR2 SVGAGI (reference sequence). The V gene lost 4 bases and the J gene lost 9 bases, with 19 bases spanning the gap. CDR3 sequence: CASSLEYVSRGPQHF. The CDR3 coding sequence is TGTGCCAGCAGTTTAGAATACGTGAGTCGCGGGCCCCAGCATTTT.

The chain combines TRBV7-9 with TRBJ2-5; 11 bases are a match to TRBD2. The germline V gene has CDR1 SEHNR and CDR2 FQNEAQ (reference sequence). The V segment lost 4 bases and the J segment 5 bases; nucleotides outside the gene matches: 9. The CDR3 covers 16 residues. This chain's CDR3 is CASSSPGLAVAETQYF. The CDR3 nucleotides read TGTGCCAGCAGCTCACCGGGACTAGCGGTCGCTGAGACCCAGTACTTC. Full variable domain (outside the CDR3, taken from reference TRBV7-9 and TRBJ2-5): DTGVSQNPRHKITKRGQNVTFRCDPISEHNRLYWYRQTLGQGPEFLTYFQNEAQLEKSRLLSDRFSAERPKGSFSTLEIQRTEQGDSAMYLCASSSPGLAVAETQYFGPGTRLLVL.

This clone appeared a single time. The chain is built from TRBV7-2 and TRBJ2-5; D is ambiguous. The length of the CDR3 is 16 residues. Trimming removed 1 base from V and 1 base from J, with 13 bases in between. Germline lookup yields CDR1 SGHTA and CDR2 FQGNSA. As DNA, the CDR3 is TGTGCCAGCAGCTTAGGCGGCAGCCTAATCCAAGAGACCCAGTACTTC. Encoded protein: CASSLGGSLIQETQYF.

This sequence joins TRBV6-1 and TRBJ2-4; no firm D call. From germline, CDR1 is MNHNS and CDR2 SASEGT. V lost 7 bases and J 2 bases, leaving 3 bases between the germline ends. CDR3 size: 11 residues. The CDR3 bases are TGTGCCAGCACCTCCAAAAACATTCAGTACTTC. This encodes CASTSKNIQYF.

This rearrangement joins TRBV11-2 to TRBJ2-5, with 11 nucleotides matching TRBD2. From germline, CDR1 is SGHAT and CDR2 FQNNGV. The V and J ends lost 6 bases and 4 bases, in that order; junction bases with no gene match: 7. This CDR3 contains 15 residues. Here the CDR3 DNA reads TGTGCCAGCAGTCTACTAGCGGGGGAGGGAGAGACCCAGTACTTC. Amino acids: CASSLLAGEGETQYF.

This chain links TRBV6-4 with TRBJ2-1; TRBD1 agrees at 8 bases. V lost 6 bases and J lost 2; bases outside the gene matches: 9. The CDR3 is 16 residues long. Germline V gene data show CDR1 as MRHNA and CDR2 as SNTAGT. CDR3: CASRDPRGPTYNEQFF. For the CDR3, the DNA is TGTGCCAGCAGGGATCCCAGGGGGCCGACCTACAATGAGCAGTTCTTC.

The V call is TRBV6-1, the J call TRBJ1-1; D not resolved. V was trimmed by 0 bases and J by 3 bases, leaving 5 bases between them. This CDR3 has 13 amino acids. Germline lookup yields CDR1 MNHNS and CDR2 SASEGT. CDR3 region: CASSEAGDTEAFF. CDR3 sequence (DNA): TGTGCCAGCAGTGAAGCCGGGGACACTGAAGCTTTCTTT.

This chain links TRBV18 with TRBJ1-1; 8 bases are a match to TRBD1. This CDR3 spans 16 amino acids. Germline trimming cut 2 bases from V and 6 bases from J; bases unmatched to any gene: 11. Germline V lookup: CDR1 KGHSH, CDR2 LQKENI. The CDR3 DNA sequence: TGTGCCAGCTCACCAGGGCAACAGGGGGTTGGTTCTGAAGCTTTCTTT. Its protein is CASSPGQQGVGSEAFF.

This clone was recorded a few times. The V call is TRBV5-4, the J call TRBJ2-1; 8 bases match TRBD1. CDR1 and CDR2 from the germline V gene are SGHNT and YYREEE (reference sequence). V lost 2 bases to trimming and J lost 8 bases; unmatched junction nucleotides: 6. This CDR3 is built from 14 residues. The CDR3 coding sequence is TGTGCCAGCAGCTTCGCACAGGGGGTGCATGAGCAGTTCTTC. It yields the protein CASSFAQGVHEQFF. Full variable domain (missing parts from reference TRBV5-4 and TRBJ2-1): ETGVTQSPTHLIKTRGQQVTLRCSSQSGHNTVSWYQQALGQGPQFIFQYYREEENGRGNFPPRFSGLQFPNYSSELNVNALELDDSALYLCASSFAQGVHEQFFGPGTRLTVL.

The gene calls are TRBV6-1 and TRBJ2-5; D is possibly TRBD1 (5 bases). CDR1 and CDR2 from the germline V gene are MNHNS and SASEGT. This CDR3 region has 14 residues. The V and J ends lost 4 bases and 1 base respectively, with 10 bases between them. The CDR3 DNA sequence: TGTGCCAGCAGTGCATCAGGGCGCCAAGAGACCCAGTACTTC. Protein sequence: CASSASGRQETQYF.

The chain is built from TRBV19 and TRBJ1-2; 7 bases align to TRBD1. With V trimmed by 4 bases and J by 6 bases, 11 bases remained unmatched. The germline V gene has CDR1 LNHDA and CDR2 SQIVND (reference sequence). The CDR3 loop spans 15 amino acids. The CDR3 DNA sequence: TGTGCCAGTAGTAATGCCGGACAGGATTATAATGGCTACACCTTC. It is translated as CASSNAGQDYNGYTF.

The chain is built from TRBV14 and TRBJ2-4; 7 nucleotides align to TRBD1. Germline V gene sequence: CDR1 SGHDN, CDR2 FVKESK. V shed 2 bases, J shed 9 bases, and the junction held 10 bases outside the gene matches. The CDR3 runs to 15 residues. Written as DNA, the CDR3 is TGTGCCAGCAGCCAATCAGACAGGGTGAAGGGCATTCAGTACTTC. Its translation: CASSQSDRVKGIQYF.

This rearrangement joins TRBV5-1 to TRBJ2-5, with 9 bases identical to TRBD1. The CDR3 loop spans 17 amino acids. With V trimmed by 3 bases and J by 1 base, 10 bases remained unmatched. Germline V gene data show CDR1 as SGHRS and CDR2 as YFSETQ. CDR3 nucleotides: TGCGCCAGCAGCTCTCCGGACAGGGGAGAATTCCAAGAGACCCAGTACTTC. Its protein is CASSSPDRGEFQETQYF.

The CDR3 protein is CASVGVETGGTYGYTF. The CDR3 region has the DNA TGTGCCAGCGTAGGGGTAGAGACGGGGGGCACCTATGGCTACACCTTC. This chain connects TRBV11-3 to TRBJ1-2, with D maybe TRBD1 (6 bases). The length of the CDR3 is 16 residues. Looked up from germline, CDR1 is SGHNT and CDR2 is YENEEA. The V end lost 8 bases, the J end lost 4 bases, and 23 bases lay between the germline ends.

The rearrangement uses TRBV27 and TRBJ2-3, with 7 nucleotides matching TRBD1. V lost 5 bases to trimming and J lost 7 bases; unmatched junction nucleotides: 9. Per germline, CDR1 MNHEY and CDR2 SMNVEV (reference sequence). The length of the CDR3 is 14 residues. Written as DNA, the CDR3 is TGTGCCAGCAGTACTACAGGGGAAGGGTATACGCAGTATTTT. It codes for CASSTTGEGYTQYF.

The chain employs TRBV19 and TRBJ2-7; D is perhaps TRBD2 (6 bases). CDR1 is LNHDA, CDR2 SQIVND, per germline (reference sequence). CDR3 length equals 13 residues. With 9 bases removed from V and 0 bases from J, the gap between germline ends came to 12 bases. The CDR3 region is CASAGTPSYEQYF. CDR3 DNA: TGTGCCAGCGCCGGGACTCCCTCCTACGAGCAGTACTTC.

This clone was detected a few times. The chain combines TRBV29-1 with TRBJ1-1; unclear D gene. The germline CDR1 and CDR2 sequences are SQVTM and ANQGSEA. The CDR3 contains 15 residues. Between the trimmed V and J ends, which lost 4 bases and 1 base, there was a span of 16 bases. The DNA for the CDR3 is TGCAGCGTTGCCCTGACCGAGACGGGGAACACTGAAGCTTTCTTT. Amino acids: CSVALTETGNTEAFF.

On this clone itself: At one boundary the junction diverges from the germline segment, which might be a read error. Other DNA sequences of this sample code for an identical CDR3. The chain is built from TRBV27 and TRBJ1-1; D might be TRBD1 (6 bases). Germline V lookup: CDR1 MNHEY, CDR2 SMNVEV (reference sequence). The CDR3 extends over 15 amino acids. The CDR3 sequence: CASSPSPTGITEAFF. CDR3 DNA sequence: TGTGCCAGCAGTCCCAGCCCCACAGGGATCACTGAAGCTTTCTTC.

DNA of the CDR3: TGTGCCAGCAGCTCGACTAGTAACAATGAGCAGTTCTTC. Translating gives CASSSTSNNEQFF. The chain is built from TRBV28 and TRBJ2-1, with D possibly being TRBD2 (6 bases). This CDR3 has 13 residues. V was cut by 6 bases and J by 5 bases, with 11 bases left in between. Germline V gene lookup returns CDR1 MDHEN and CDR2 SYDVKM.